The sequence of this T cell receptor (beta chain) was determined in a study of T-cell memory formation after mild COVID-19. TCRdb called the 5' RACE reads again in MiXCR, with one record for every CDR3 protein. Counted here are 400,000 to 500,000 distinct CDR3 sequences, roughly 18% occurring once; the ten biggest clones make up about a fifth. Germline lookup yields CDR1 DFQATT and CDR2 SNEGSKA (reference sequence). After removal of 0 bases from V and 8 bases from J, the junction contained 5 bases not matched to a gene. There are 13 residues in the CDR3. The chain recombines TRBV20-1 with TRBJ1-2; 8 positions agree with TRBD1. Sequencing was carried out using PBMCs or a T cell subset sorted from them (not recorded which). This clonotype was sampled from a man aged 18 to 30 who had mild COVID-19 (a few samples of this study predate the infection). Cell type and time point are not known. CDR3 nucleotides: TGCAGTGCTAGAGAACAGGGGGTCGGCGGCTACACCTTC. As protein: CSAREQGVGGYTF.